This T cell receptor beta chain was found in a study of cytomegalovirus exposure and HLA in healthy donors. Study details: Ancestry clustering placed around 80% of more than 350 genotyped donors in the Caucasian-associated cluster.

With 60 Vbeta and 13 Jbeta primers, the PCR was carried out. Sequencing was performed with immunoSEQ multiplex PCR; in TCRdb, only in-frame clones are kept and a portion is missing. In the table there are about 70,000 clones, just over 85% of which are singletons. This clone is classed as medium-sized. What it binds is unknown. Trimming left V 2 bases short and J 6 bases short, with 12 bases between. Per germline, CDR1 SGHNT and CDR2 YYREEE (reference sequence). The length of the CDR3 is 13 residues. Study-wide results and caveats: While the bulk of TCR sequences proved rare, some public TCRs turned up in many donors.

This chain joins TRBV5-4 and TRBJ2-7; D perhaps matches TRBD1 (7 bases). Sequencing was carried out using PBMCs. The TCR sequence derives from a woman between 25 and 40 years old in good health and CMV-seronegative. The CDR3 protein is CASSFSGGSEQYF. The CDR3 DNA is TGTGCCAGCAGCTTCTCAGGGGGGAGCGAGCAGTACTTC.